A single sample is the source of the 28 T cell receptor beta chains below, sequenced in a study of blood T cell repertoires in COVID-19. Sequenced by immunoSEQ multiplex PCR; TCRdb stores in-frame clones only, minus some. The table shows about 160,000 clones, with around four fifths occurring only once. The sequenced sample was peripheral blood. These receptors originate from a man in his sixties or seventies with acute or convalescent COVID-19.

This clone was detected only a few times. The V call is TRBV5-1, the J call TRBJ1-4; 7 bases align to TRBD1. V was clipped by 2 bases and J by 8 bases; unmatched bases: 9. Germline V CDR1 and CDR2: SGHRS, YFSETQ. The CDR3 is 15 amino acids. The CDR3 DNA follows: TGCGCCAGCAGCTTAGGGCTAGGGGGCAAGGAAAAACTGTTTTTT. As protein: CASSLGLGGKEKLFF.

The V and J genes are TRBV5-8 and TRBJ1-1; D is undetermined. Germline CDR1 is SGHTS and CDR2 is YDEGEE. The CDR3 runs 17 residues. Trimming removed 1 base at V and 1 base at J, with 17 bases between. The CDR3 reads CASSLPDIGGGNTEAFF. CDR3 nucleotides: TGTGCCAGCAGCTTGCCCGACATCGGAGGTGGGAACACTGAAGCTTTCTTT.

This clone was found a few times. This sequence joins TRBV27 and TRBJ1-5, with 7 bases fitting TRBD1. The germline V gene has CDR1 MNHEY and CDR2 SMNVEV (reference sequence). V gave up 5 bases and J gave up 7 bases; unmatched junction bases: 8. The length of the CDR3 is 14 residues. CDR3 sequence (DNA): TGTGCCAGCAGTACGAGACAGGGTCGCCAGCCCCAGCATTTT. Protein: CASSTRQGRQPQHF.

The chain employs TRBV24-1 and TRBJ2-2; the match to TRBD1 covers 9 bases. V gave up 5 bases and J gave up 6 bases; unmatched junction bases: 15. CDR1 KGHDR and CDR2 SFDVKD come from the germline V gene. The CDR3 is 18 residues long. The CDR3 DNA reads as TGTGCCACCAGTGCCGAGGGGGGGACAGGGATGACCCCCGGGGAGCTGTTTTTT. This translates into CATSAEGGTGMTPGELFF.

This clone showed up just a few times. In the same sample, other DNA sequences code for this CDR3. This chain connects TRBV28 to TRBJ1-6; 8 bases map to TRBD1. From germline, CDR1 is MDHEN and CDR2 SYDVKM. CDR3 length: 14 residues. J was trimmed by 7 bases and V by 6 bases; bases with no gene match: 5. CDR3 DNA: TGTGCCAGCAGCTCGGGACAGGAGAATTCACCCCTCCACTTT. This sequence encodes CASSSGQENSPLHF. The full variable domain, in which reference TRBV28 and TRBJ1-6 provide the parts outside the CDR3, is DVKVTQSSRYLVKRTGEKVFLECVQDMDHENMFWYRQDPGLGLRLIYFSYDVKMKEKGDIPEGYSVSREKKERFSLILESASTNQTSMYLCASSSGQENSPLHFGNGTRLTVT.

The chain links TRBV7-9 to TRBJ2-1; tentative D call: TRBD2 (5 bases). This CDR3 comprises 13 residues. The germline V and J ends were trimmed by 5 bases and 8 bases, with 13 bases remaining between them. In germline, CDR1 is SEHNR, CDR2 FQNEAQ (reference sequence). CDR3 protein: CASSTRREDEQFF. CDR3 bases: TGTGCCAGCAGCACGCGACGGGAAGATGAGCAGTTCTTC.

This chain uses TRBV13 with TRBJ1-4, with D perhaps matching TRBD1 (6 bases). V lost 0 bases and J lost 9, with 14 bases in between. The CDR3 consists of 15 residues. The germline CDR1 and CDR2 sequences are PRHDT and FYEKMQ (reference sequence). Here the CDR3 DNA reads TGTGCCAGCAGCTTAGGCGTGGGGGCGCATAAAAAACTGTTTTTT. The encoded protein is CASSLGVGAHKKLFF.

This sequence joins TRBV12-3 or TRBV12-4 and TRBJ1-2, with 8 bases fitting TRBD1. The CDR3 contains 11 residues. Trimming at V came to 6 bases and at J to 6 bases, leaving 0 bases not matched to a gene. CDR3 protein: CASSRGHGYTF. The CDR3 DNA reads as TGTGCCAGCAGCAGGGGGCATGGCTACACCTTC.

This clone was counted only a few times. CDR3 sequence (DNA): TGTGCCAGCAATCGACAGGAGATGGATACGCAGTATTTT. Its protein product is CASNRQEMDTQYF. J is TRBJ2-3 and V is TRBV2, with D possibly TRBD1 on 6 matching bases. The germline V gene encodes CDR1 SNHLY and CDR2 FYNNEI. The CDR3 has 13 residues. The germline V and J ends were trimmed by 7 bases and 6 bases, with 14 bases remaining between them.

The rearrangement joins TRBV3-1 (or the pseudogene TRBV3-2) to TRBJ2-7, with D perhaps TRBD1 (6 bases). This CDR3 contains 15 residues. CDR1 and CDR2 from the germline V gene are LGHDT and YNNKEL (reference sequence). Trimming removed 0 bases from V and 2 bases from J, with 11 bases in between. CDR3 sequence (DNA): TGTGCCAGCAGCCAAGAAAAAGGGGGAACCTACGAGCAGTACTTC. It translates to CASSQEKGGTYEQYF.

This clone was detected only a few times. The J gene is TRBJ2-5, the V gene TRBV5-4; D perhaps matches TRBD1 (5 bases). V shed 0 bases and J shed 5 bases, with 11 bases lying between them. Germline CDR1 reads SGHNT; CDR2 reads YYREEE (reference sequence). This CDR3 contains 14 residues. The CDR3 spells CASSLARVGETQYF. The CDR3 DNA sequence: TGTGCCAGCAGCTTGGCCAGGGTTGGGGAGACCCAGTACTTC.

The genes are TRBV6-1 and TRBJ2-3; D remains ambiguous. The CDR3 runs 13 residues. CDR1 and CDR2 (germline): MNHNS, SASEGT. V lost 3 bases, J lost 2 bases, and 6 bases lay in between. CDR3 in DNA: TGTGCCAGCAGTGAGGGCTACACAGATACGCAGTATTTT. It is translated as CASSEGYTDTQYF.

The chain uses TRBV7-6 and TRBJ1-1, with a possible D match to TRBD1 (5 bases). Trimming removed 2 bases from V and 1 base from J, with 8 bases in between. The CDR3 contains 14 residues. Germline CDR1 and CDR2: SGHVS and FNYEAQ. CDR3 amino acids: CASSLTGKNTEAFF. In DNA, the CDR3 is TGTGCCAGCAGCTTAACAGGAAAGAACACTGAAGCTTTCTTT. Filled out from reference TRBV7-6 and TRBJ1-1, the complete variable domain reads GAGVSQSPRYKVTKRGQDVALRCDPISGHVSLYWYRQALGQGPEFLTYFNYEAQQDKSGLPNDRFSAERPEGSISTLTIQRTEQRDSAMYRCASSLTGKNTEAFFGQGTRLTVV.

The chain links TRBV18 to TRBJ2-2; no firm D call. CDR3 length: 12 amino acids. V gave up 2 bases and J gave up 10 bases, with 8 bases separating them. Germline V gives CDR1 KGHSH, CDR2 LQKENI. The CDR3 nucleotides read TGTGCCAGCTCACCAACACCGTCGGAGCTGTTTTTT. Protein: CASSPTPSELFF. Complete variable domain (other parts from reference TRBV18 and TRBJ2-2): NAGVMQNPRHLVRRRGQEARLRCSPMKGHSHVYWYRQLPEEGLKFMVYLQKENIIDESGMPKERFSAEFPKEGPSILRIQQVVRGDSAAYFCASSPTPSELFFGEGSRLTVL.

This chain joins TRBV5-6 and TRBJ1-1, with 8 bases matching TRBD1. V lost 4 bases and J lost 3; bases outside the gene matches: 8. The CDR3 extends over 15 amino acids. The V gene's germline CDR1 is SGHDT and CDR2 YYEEEE. The CDR3 DNA reads TGTGCCAGCAGCCTCCGGGACAGGAGGGACACTGAAGCTTTCTTT. Translation gives CASSLRDRRDTEAFF.

Ten or more counts support this clone. CDR3 nucleotide sequence: TGTGCCAGCAGCCAAGTAGAGGGGAACACTGAAGCTTTCTTT. This gives the protein CASSQVEGNTEAFF. This chain uses TRBV4-2 with TRBJ1-1; no definite D call. This CDR3 has 14 residues. V lost 1 base and J lost 1, with 7 bases in between. Looked up from germline, CDR1 is LGHNA and CDR2 is YNFKEQ.

The chain is built from TRBV14 and TRBJ2-2; 9 nucleotides match TRBD1. Trimming removed 2 bases from V and 6 bases from J; junction bases left unmatched: 7. Per germline, CDR1 SGHDN and CDR2 FVKESK. The CDR3 has 16 residues. CDR3 region: CASSQRTGAKAGELFF. The DNA of the CDR3 is TGTGCCAGCAGCCAACGGACAGGGGCGAAGGCCGGGGAGCTGTTTTTT.

This sequence joins TRBV14 and TRBJ2-7; 8 nucleotides match TRBD2. V lost 3 bases, J lost 0 bases, and 4 bases stayed unmatched. From germline, CDR1 is SGHDN and CDR2 FVKESK. This CDR3 region has 15 residues. CDR3 in amino acids: CASSHTGTSSYEQYF. CDR3 coding DNA: TGTGCCAGCAGCCACACCGGGACTAGCTCCTACGAGCAGTACTTC. The full variable domain, rest sourced from reference TRBV14 and TRBJ2-7, is EAGVTQFPSHSVIEKGQTVTLRCDPISGHDNLYWYRRVMGKEIKFLLHFVKESKQDESGMPNNRFLAERTGGTYSTLKVQPAELEDSGVYFCASSHTGTSSYEQYFGPGTRLTVT.

The chain combines TRBV5-1 with TRBJ1-4, with a possible D match to TRBD1 (6 bases). The V gene lost 4 bases and the J gene lost 1 base, with 11 bases spanning the gap. Germline V gene data show CDR1 as SGHRS and CDR2 as YFSETQ. The CDR3 loop spans 15 amino acids. CDR3 protein: CASSSGQQTNEKLFF. CDR3 nucleotide sequence: TGCGCCAGCAGCAGTGGACAGCAAACTAATGAAAAACTGTTTTTT.

The chain uses TRBV14 and TRBJ2-5; TRBD2 matches at 9 bases. The CDR3 consists of 16 residues. The germline V gene has CDR1 SGHDN and CDR2 FVKESK. With 1 base clipped from V and 4 bases from J, the junction kept 7 bases outside the gene matches. CDR3 residues: CASSQVASGIGETQYF. The CDR3 region has the DNA TGTGCCAGCAGCCAAGTAGCTAGCGGGATAGGAGAGACCCAGTACTTC.

This clone was counted once. Here the CDR3 reads CASGLAGVLAETQYF. CDR3 sequence (DNA): TGTGCCAGCGGATTAGCGGGAGTCCTGGCAGAGACCCAGTACTTC. The chain recombines TRBV6-5 with TRBJ2-5; 9 bases map to TRBD2. This CDR3 has 15 residues. Germline-derived CDR1 and CDR2 are MNHEY and SVGAGI. Trimming at V came to 8 bases and at J to 4 bases, leaving 11 bases not matched to a gene.

This clone showed up just once. The chain carries TRBV5-3 and TRBJ2-1; TRBD2 might be the D (10 bases). TRBV5-3 is known as an ORF, though its function is uncertain. Trimming pared 4 bases from V and 8 bases from J, leaving 40 bases between. The CDR3 sequence is 22 residues long. CDR3 amino acids: CARSGERQGVSPTSGLRYEQFF. The CDR3 nucleotides read TGTGCCAGAAGCGGGGAGAGACAGGGGGTTTCTCCGACTAGCGGGCTCCGCTATGAGCAGTTCTTC.

The gene calls are TRBV5-4 and TRBJ2-5; TRBD2 is a possible D gene (6 bases). The CDR3 is 15 residues long. CDR1 and CDR2 (germline): SGHNT, YYREEE (reference sequence). Trimming took off 0 bases at V and 2 bases at J, with 11 bases between the two ends. CDR3: CASSLGLELQETQYF. As DNA, the CDR3 is TGTGCCAGCAGCTTGGGACTAGAACTACAAGAGACCCAGTACTTC.

The rearrangement links TRBV14 to TRBJ2-7, with 8 bases fitting TRBD2. The germline CDR1 and CDR2 sequences are SGHDN and FVKESK. With V trimmed by 4 bases and J by 1 base, 6 bases remained unmatched. There are 15 residues in the CDR3. This CDR3 is CASSPLSGESYEQYF. In DNA, the CDR3 is TGTGCCAGCAGCCCTCTTAGCGGGGAATCCTACGAGCAGTACTTC.

This clone has a handful of counts. The rearrangement links TRBV6-5 to TRBJ2-5; 8 bases are a match to TRBD1. After removal of 2 bases from V and 5 bases from J, the junction contained 7 bases not matched to a gene. CDR1 is MNHEY and CDR2 is SVGAGI in the germline V gene. The CDR3 extends over 15 amino acids. The CDR3 region has the DNA TGTGCCAGCAGTTACACCTGGACAGGGCCGGAGACCCAGTACTTC. It is translated as CASSYTWTGPETQYF.

The rearrangement links TRBV10-3 to TRBJ1-5; TRBD1 aligns across 9 bases. CDR1 ENHRY and CDR2 SYGVKD come from the germline V gene. The length of the CDR3 is 15 residues. Losses at the gene ends were 0 bases for V and 4 bases for J; bases not matched to a gene: 1. CDR3 DNA sequence: TGTGCCATCAGTGAGTCGACAGGGGGGAATCAGCCCCAGCATTTT. Translating gives CAISESTGGNQPQHF.

This sequence joins TRBV18 and TRBJ2-1, with 8 bases matching TRBD1. The CDR3 has 15 residues. Germline V lookup: CDR1 KGHSH, CDR2 LQKENI. Losses at the gene ends were 5 bases for V and 2 bases for J; bases not matched to a gene: 5. The CDR3 spells CASSDLTGAYNEQFF. The CDR3 DNA follows: TGTGCCAGCTCAGACTTGACAGGGGCCTACAATGAGCAGTTCTTC.

This chain connects TRBV25-1 to TRBJ1-2; D is possibly TRBD1 (6 bases). This CDR3 has 16 residues. V lost 3 bases and J lost 7, with 21 bases in between. Germline V gives CDR1 MGHDK, CDR2 SYGVNS. CDR3 in amino acids: CASSDGTSRLPGGYTF. CDR3 sequence (DNA): TGTGCCAGCAGTGACGGGACATCTAGGCTGCCGGGTGGCTACACCTTC.